The T cell receptor (beta chain) under discussion was sequenced for a study of blood T cell repertoires in COVID-19. Study in general: Material from acute and convalescent COVID-19 was sourced from the United States, Italy and Spain.

CDR1 SGHDN and CDR2 FVKESK come from the germline V gene. The CDR3 covers 15 residues. Trimming stripped 0 bases from V and 3 bases from J, with 10 bases between. Assay used: immunoSEQ multiplex PCR; TCRdb lists only in-frame clones, some missing. The top ten hold 1.2% of the sample, which has 140,000 to 150,000 clones, roughly 90% seen once. The chain couples TRBV14 to TRBJ2-3; D is undetermined. What was sequenced was PBMCs or T cells enriched from blood (not recorded which). This TCR was recovered from a woman aged 25 to 39 with acute COVID-19. The CDR3 DNA reads TGTGCCAGCAGCCAAGATCCGACTTGGACAGATACGCAGTATTTT. It yields the protein CASSQDPTWTDTQYF. Based on the CDR3 plus reference TRBV14 and TRBJ2-3, the full variable domain is EAGVTQFPSHSVIEKGQTVTLRCDPISGHDNLYWYRRVMGKEIKFLLHFVKESKQDESGMPNNRFLAERTGGTYSTLKVQPAELEDSGVYFCASSQDPTWTDTQYFGPGTRLTVL.